These 11 T cell receptor beta chains originate from one sample sequenced in a study of shared clonotypes between healthy human individuals. Repertoires were generated with immunoSEQ multiplex PCR, while TCRdb's copy carries only in-frame clones and drops some. The sample consists of about 2.4 million clones, roughly 93% of them appearing once. The sample comprised naive CD4+ T cells from PBMCs. Subset specified: CD45RA+ positively selected. Every receptor here comes from a young man in good health. Some clones in this sample may be carry-over from other donors' samples.

The chain joins TRBV6-6 to TRBJ1-5; 9 bases line up with TRBD1. The CDR3 contains 15 residues. Germline assignment: CDR1 MNHNY and CDR2 SVGAGI (reference sequence). The J segment lost 6 bases and the V segment lost 2 bases, leaving 5 bases of the junction unmatched. Here the CDR3 reads CASSYNDRGSQPQHF. CDR3 nucleotides: TGTGCCAGCAGTTACAATGACAGGGGGAGTCAGCCCCAGCATTTT.

The chain combines TRBV29-1 with TRBJ2-7; 9 nucleotides agree with TRBD2. This CDR3 has 13 residues. CDR1 is SQVTM and CDR2 is ANQGSEA in the germline V gene. The CDR3 DNA sequence: TGCAGTGCAAGCGGGGGGTCTTACTACGAGCAGTACTTC. It encodes CSASGGSYYEQYF.

The chain has TRBV5-1 and TRBJ1-1; D call uncertain. The CDR3 is made up of 15 amino acids. Germline V gene data show CDR1 as SGHRS and CDR2 as YFSETQ. V was shortened by 4 bases and J by 1 base, with 14 bases between the two germline ends. CDR3 region: CASSGRHLGNTEAFF. The DNA of the CDR3 is TGCGCCAGCAGCGGCAGGCATCTCGGGAACACTGAAGCTTTCTTT. Looking up the rest from reference TRBV5-1 and TRBJ1-1 gives the full variable domain: KAGVTQTPRYLIKTRGQQVTLSCSPISGHRSVSWYQQTPGQGLQFLFEYFSETQRNKGNFPGRFSGRQFSNSRSEMNVSTLELGDSALYLCASSGRHLGNTEAFFGQGTRLTVV.

As concerns this clone: This CDR3 is also generated by other DNA sequences in the sample. The chain uses TRBV10-3 and TRBJ1-2; D gene unclear. There are 13 residues in the CDR3. The V gene's germline CDR1 is ENHRY and CDR2 SYGVKD. Trimming removed 0 bases at V and 3 bases at J, with 5 bases between. CDR3 nucleotide sequence: TGTGCCATCAGTGAGTCGGGGTACTATGGCTACACCTTC. Translation gives CAISESGYYGYTF.

The V call is TRBV6-1, the J call TRBJ1-2; D unclear. V lost 7 bases and J 7 bases, leaving 13 bases between the germline ends. CDR1 is MNHNS, CDR2 SASEGT, per germline. The CDR3 has 12 amino acids. CDR3 amino acids: CASNGVLGGYTF. CDR3 bases: TGTGCCAGCAATGGGGTGTTAGGTGGCTACACCTTC.

This clone was counted once. The CDR3: CASSPQRDGAGELFF. The CDR3 nucleotides read TGTGCCAGCTCACCCCAGCGGGACGGGGCCGGGGAGCTGTTTTTT. This chain uses TRBV18 with TRBJ2-2, with 7 bases identical to TRBD2. CDR1 KGHSH and CDR2 LQKENI come from the germline V gene. The V segment lost 3 bases and the J segment 6 bases; nucleotides outside the gene matches: 7. The length of the CDR3 is 15 residues.

A remark on this clone: This sample includes further DNA sequences coding for the same CDR3. This chain connects TRBV5-1 to TRBJ2-5; D unclear. CDR3 length: 14 residues. CDR1 is SGHRS, CDR2 YFSETQ, per germline. The V end was cut by 1 base, the J end by 2 bases, with 9 bases between. CDR3 DNA sequence: TGCGCCAGCAGCTTGTTTCCCGCACAAGAGACCCAGTACTTC. It yields the protein CASSLFPAQETQYF.

The chain employs TRBV2 and TRBJ2-1, with 10 positions matching TRBD2. This CDR3 has 17 residues. The germline gives CDR1 SNHLY, CDR2 FYNNEI. V lost 3 bases, J lost 4 bases, and 9 bases stayed unmatched. The CDR3 sequence: CASSEGSPSGSYNEQFF. The CDR3 DNA reads as TGTGCCAGCAGTGAGGGTAGTCCTAGCGGGAGTTACAATGAGCAGTTCTTC.

This chain links TRBV6-5 with TRBJ2-6, with TRBD1 identical over 7 bases. CDR1 MNHEY and CDR2 SVGAGI come from the germline V gene. The V segment lost 5 bases and the J segment 4 bases; nucleotides outside the gene matches: 5. The CDR3 totals 15 residues. For the CDR3, the DNA is TGTGCCAGCAGTGCAACAGGGGACGGGGCCAACGTCCTGACTTTC. Encoded protein: CASSATGDGANVLTF.

This rearrangement joins TRBV6-5 to TRBJ2-7; D is perhaps TRBD1 or TRBD2 (5 bases each). Germline V gives CDR1 MNHEY, CDR2 SVGAGI. Trimming pared 6 bases from V and 6 bases from J, leaving 15 bases between. The CDR3 sequence is 13 residues long. CDR3 loop: CASRHRDPTEQYF. DNA for the CDR3: TGTGCCAGCAGACACCGGGACCCAACCGAGCAGTACTTC.

V usage is TRBV11-2 and J usage is TRBJ2-5; D assignment may be TRBD1 or TRBD2 (6 bases each). The CDR3 is made up of 15 amino acids. V shed 5 bases and J shed 5 bases, with 18 bases lying between them. Germline V gene lookup returns CDR1 SGHAT and CDR2 FQNNGV. CDR3 DNA sequence: TGTGCCAGCAGCCAAAGGGGGGCAGGGTACGAGACCCAGTACTTC. This translates into CASSQRGAGYETQYF.